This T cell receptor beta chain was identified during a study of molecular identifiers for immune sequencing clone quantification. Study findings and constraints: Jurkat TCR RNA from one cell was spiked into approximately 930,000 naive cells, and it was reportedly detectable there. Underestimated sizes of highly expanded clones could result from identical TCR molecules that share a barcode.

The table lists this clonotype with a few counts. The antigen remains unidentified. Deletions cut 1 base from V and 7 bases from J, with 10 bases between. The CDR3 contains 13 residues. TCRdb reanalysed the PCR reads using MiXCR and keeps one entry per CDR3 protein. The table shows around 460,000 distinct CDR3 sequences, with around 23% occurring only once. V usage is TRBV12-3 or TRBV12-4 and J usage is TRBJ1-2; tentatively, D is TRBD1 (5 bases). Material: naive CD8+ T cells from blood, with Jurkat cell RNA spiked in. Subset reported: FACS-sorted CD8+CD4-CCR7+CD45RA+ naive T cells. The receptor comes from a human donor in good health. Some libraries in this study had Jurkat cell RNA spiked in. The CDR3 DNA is TGTGCCAGCAGTTTAGGAGGGGCCAGTGGCTACACCTTC. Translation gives CASSLGGASGYTF.